This T cell receptor (beta chain) was found in a study of blood T cell repertoires in COVID-19. Overall study: The origin of the acute and convalescent COVID-19 samples was the United States, Italy and Spain. Sources were T cells, B-cell-depleted T cells, or PBMCs; the material itself was cDNA or gDNA.

Per germline, CDR1 SNHLY and CDR2 FYNNEI. The trim removed 6 bases at V and 1 base at J, leaving 5 bases unmatched. This CDR3 spans 14 amino acids. How the authors handled the data: Estimated nucleated cell counts came from reference gene primer amplification. Assay: immunoSEQ multiplex PCR; the TCRdb copy retains only in-frame clones and omits some. The V and J calls and clone size come from that table; D and trimming were worked out from the DNA. Of some 110,000 clones listed, approximately 80% are singletons. The chain combines TRBV2 with TRBJ1-1; the match to TRBD1 covers 7 bases. Sequenced material: peripheral blood. The clonotype comes from a woman in her 70s with acute or convalescent COVID-19. This CDR3 is CASRADRANTEAFF. The CDR3 region has the DNA TGTGCCAGCAGAGCCGACAGGGCGAACACTGAAGCTTTCTTT.